The rows below give T cell receptor beta chains drawn from one sample of a study of CD8 T cells in ankylosing spondylitis. One entry per CDR3 protein results from TCRdb running MiXCR on the 5' RACE reads. The table has some 240,000 distinct CDR3 sequences, 18% seen once. Sequencing was performed on blood, either unsorted or a sorted T cell fraction (not recorded which). Receptors originate from a male donor with ankylosing spondylitis or in good health (not recorded which). Each CDR3 is given without its conserved first and last residue. The order of the fields is CDR3 protein, V gene, J gene.

CDR3aa: ASSPSGSYYEQY
v_gene: TRBV7-2
j_gene: TRBJ2-7

CDR3aa: SAVGQTNTGELF
v_gene: TRBV29-1
j_gene: TRBJ2-2

CDR3aa: ASSYSGYNEQF
v_gene: TRBV6-6
j_gene: TRBJ2-1

CDR3aa: ASSVGQGAWQPQH
v_gene: TRBV9
j_gene: TRBJ1-5

CDR3aa: ATKTGQGATGELF
v_gene: TRBV2
j_gene: TRBJ2-2

CDR3aa: ASSQVGGLAGGPAHEQY
v_gene: TRBV3-1
j_gene: TRBJ2-7

CDR3aa: ASSLVLVPGGEQY
v_gene: TRBV7-2
j_gene: TRBJ2-7

CDR3aa: ASSPLGDPEQF
v_gene: TRBV5-1
j_gene: TRBJ2-1

CDR3aa: ASSLTSGSTDTQY
v_gene: TRBV6-1
j_gene: TRBJ2-3

CDR3aa: ATSTSGGYEQY
v_gene: TRBV15
j_gene: TRBJ2-7

CDR3aa: ASSQIALDNTIY
v_gene: TRBV3-1
j_gene: TRBJ1-3

CDR3aa: ASSSLTGGSVYGYT
v_gene: TRBV27
j_gene: TRBJ1-2

CDR3aa: ASSQDWASGITGELF
v_gene: TRBV4-1
j_gene: TRBJ2-2

CDR3aa: SARRGYEQY
v_gene: TRBV20-1
j_gene: TRBJ2-7

CDR3aa: SVRTEGPEAF
v_gene: TRBV29-1
j_gene: TRBJ1-1

CDR3aa: ASSEGAGGETQY
v_gene: TRBV25-1
j_gene: TRBJ2-5

CDR3aa: ASSLAPGGTNEKLF
v_gene: TRBV7-9
j_gene: TRBJ1-4

CDR3aa: ASSLTGTGMGELF
v_gene: TRBV4-1
j_gene: TRBJ1-4

CDR3aa: ASSLAGVRFNEQF
v_gene: TRBV7-2
j_gene: TRBJ2-1

CDR3aa: ASSAGPYEQY
v_gene: TRBV25-1
j_gene: TRBJ2-7

CDR3aa: ASREGDTQY
v_gene: TRBV12-3/TRBV12-4
j_gene: TRBJ2-3

CDR3aa: ASSQLVGPLPQF
v_gene: TRBV4-1
j_gene: TRBJ2-1

CDR3aa: ASSHRDSSSYEQY
v_gene: TRBV5-5
j_gene: TRBJ2-7

CDR3aa: ASRIGTGSYEQY
v_gene: TRBV12-3/TRBV12-4
j_gene: TRBJ2-7

CDR3aa: AIEGGRDTEAF
v_gene: TRBV28
j_gene: TRBJ1-1

CDR3aa: ASSQDNLQLGPEAF
v_gene: TRBV4-2
j_gene: TRBJ1-1

CDR3aa: ASSQDFSRANEQF
v_gene: TRBV4-1
j_gene: TRBJ2-1

CDR3aa: ASSPDQGSRLETQY
v_gene: TRBV7-6
j_gene: TRBJ2-5

CDR3aa: ASSPTPSSYEQY
v_gene: TRBV3-1
j_gene: TRBJ2-7

CDR3aa: ASSSDRGTNTEAF
v_gene: TRBV5-1
j_gene: TRBJ1-1

CDR3aa: ASSQGVHSYEQY
v_gene: TRBV4-3
j_gene: TRBJ2-7

CDR3aa: ASSQEASSGNTIY
v_gene: TRBV4-2
j_gene: TRBJ1-3

CDR3aa: ASSFNRAYEQY
v_gene: TRBV5-1
j_gene: TRBJ2-7

CDR3aa: ASSLGGLYGYT
v_gene: TRBV12-3/TRBV12-4
j_gene: TRBJ1-2

CDR3aa: ASSLHPRMDSGNTIY
v_gene: TRBV28
j_gene: TRBJ1-3

CDR3aa: ASSQEGGAGGQPQH
v_gene: TRBV4-1
j_gene: TRBJ1-5

CDR3aa: ATSGTTNTGELF
v_gene: TRBV24-1
j_gene: TRBJ2-2

CDR3aa: ASSYDGTSGVAPNTGELF
v_gene: TRBV6-2/TRBV6-3
j_gene: TRBJ2-2

CDR3aa: ASSLFLVLSTEAF
v_gene: TRBV5-6
j_gene: TRBJ1-1

CDR3aa: SVGPTSINEQY
v_gene: TRBV29-1
j_gene: TRBJ2-7

CDR3aa: ASSPIGGASYNEQF
v_gene: TRBV27
j_gene: TRBJ2-1

CDR3aa: ASSLPAGQLYGYT
v_gene: TRBV12-3/TRBV12-4
j_gene: TRBJ1-2